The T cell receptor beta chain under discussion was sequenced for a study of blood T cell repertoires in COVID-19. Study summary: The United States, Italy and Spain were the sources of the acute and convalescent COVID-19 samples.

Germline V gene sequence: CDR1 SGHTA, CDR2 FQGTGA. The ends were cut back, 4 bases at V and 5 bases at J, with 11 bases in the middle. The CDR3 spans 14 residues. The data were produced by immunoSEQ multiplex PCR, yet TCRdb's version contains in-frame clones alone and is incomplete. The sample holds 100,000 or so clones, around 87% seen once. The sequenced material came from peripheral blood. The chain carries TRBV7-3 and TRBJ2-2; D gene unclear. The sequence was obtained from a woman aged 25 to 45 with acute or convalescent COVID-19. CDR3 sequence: CASSSTPDTGELFF. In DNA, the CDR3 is TGTGCCAGCAGCTCCACCCCAGATACCGGGGAGCTGTTTTTT.